What follows are 23 T cell receptor beta chains derived from one specimen sequenced in a study. Via MiXCR, TCRdb re-called the 5' RACE reads, giving one row per CDR3 protein. The profile shows about 62,000 distinct CDR3 sequences, around 30% of them singletons. The sample was tumor-infiltrating naive CD4+ T cells sorted from the breast tumor. The subset is: naive CD4+ T cells, CD4+CD45RA+CD25-. Receptors were obtained from a female donor with breast cancer.

The rearrangement uses TRBV14 and TRBJ1-2, with a weak D call TRBD1 (6 bases). Germline CDR1 is SGHDN and CDR2 is FVKESK. Trimming removed 0 bases at V and 7 bases at J, with 18 bases between. CDR3 length: 16 residues. DNA of the CDR3: TGTGCCAGCAGCCAAGATCCTGGCAGGGGCTTAGGTGGCTACACCTTC. Translating it yields CASSQDPGRGLGGYTF.

This clonotype is medium-sized in the sample. The chain joins TRBV6-1 to TRBJ1-4; D is uncertain. The germline gives CDR1 MNHNS, CDR2 SASEGT. Trimming shortened V by 11 bases and J by 8 bases, and 15 bases separated the two germline ends. This CDR3 is 12 amino acids long. The CDR3 here is CASGGFREKLFF. Written as DNA, the CDR3 is TGTGCCTCCGGAGGATTTCGGGAAAAACTGTTTTTT.

The V and J genes are TRBV6-5 and TRBJ2-1, with D possibly TRBD2 on 6 matching bases. The V and J ends lost 0 bases and 5 bases respectively, with 14 bases between them. This CDR3 region has 16 residues. Germline lookup yields CDR1 MNHEY and CDR2 SVGAGI. DNA of the CDR3: TGTGCCAGCAGTTACTCAGGGCTAGCGCCAAACAATGAGCAGTTCTTC. This gives the protein CASSYSGLAPNNEQFF.

The V call is TRBV6-1, the J call TRBJ1-1, with a possible D match to TRBD1 (5 bases). V lost 2 bases, J lost 4 bases, and 14 bases lay in between. CDR1 and CDR2 (germline): MNHNS, SASEGT. CDR3 size: 15 residues. The CDR3 spells CASSENGGGGTEAFF. CDR3 DNA sequence: TGTGCCAGCAGTGAAAATGGTGGGGGGGGCACTGAAGCTTTCTTT.

This clonotype was found a few times. The rearrangement joins TRBV20-1 to TRBJ1-5, with a possible D match to TRBD1 (6 bases). Germline CDR1 and CDR2: DFQATT and SNEGSKA (reference sequence). Trimming left V 0 bases short and J 0 bases short, with 21 bases between. The CDR3 extends over 19 amino acids. The CDR3 coding sequence is TGCAGTGCTAGAGATCTGATCGGGGGCTCGGGCAGTAGCAATCAGCCCCAGCATTTT. It is translated as CSARDLIGGSGSSNQPQHF.

V is TRBV6-1 and J is TRBJ1-4; weak D call: TRBD1 (5 bases). There are 14 residues in the CDR3. Germline lookup yields CDR1 MNHNS and CDR2 SASEGT. The V and J ends lost 4 bases and 4 bases respectively, with 10 bases between them. CDR3 nucleotide sequence: TGTGCCAGCAGTGTCGGGACGATTAATGAAAAACTGTTTTTT. Translated, it gives CASSVGTINEKLFF.

As regards this clonotype: Germline and junction disagree at one end, which may indicate a read error. The CDR3 region has the DNA TGCGCCAGCAGCTTGCCCGGGGCGGGGAACACTGAAGCTCTCTTT. Protein sequence: CASSLPGAGNTEALF. The genes are TRBV5-1 and TRBJ1-1, with D possibly TRBD1 on 5 matching bases. Germline lookup yields CDR1 SGHRS and CDR2 YFSETQ. This CDR3 has 15 amino acids.

The chain joins TRBV7-9 to TRBJ1-6, with D possibly being TRBD1 (6 bases). The germline V gene encodes CDR1 SEHNR and CDR2 FQNEAQ (reference sequence). V was clipped by 4 bases and J by 8 bases, with 15 bases between them. The CDR3 runs to 15 residues. The CDR3 DNA reads as TGTGCCAGCAGCTACTCCGGGACACGTCATTCACCCCTCCACTTT. Translation gives CASSYSGTRHSPLHF.

This clonotype is a singleton in its sample. This chain joins TRBV11-2 and TRBJ2-1; 13 nucleotides match TRBD2. The CDR3 consists of 17 residues. CDR1 is SGHAT, CDR2 FQNNGV, per germline. V was pared by 3 bases and J by 9 bases, with 11 bases of the junction left unmatched. The CDR3 region is CASSLGTSGKGSSEQFF. CDR3 DNA sequence: TGTGCCAGCAGCTTGGGGACTAGCGGGAAAGGGTCCAGTGAGCAGTTCTTC.

This clonotype has a handful of counts. The chain combines TRBV6-1 with TRBJ1-2; D may be TRBD1 (6 bases). CDR3 length: 13 amino acids. In germline, CDR1 is MNHNS, CDR2 SASEGT. V lost 4 bases and J lost 6, with 12 bases in between. The CDR3 DNA reads as TGTGCCAGCAGTGGACGGACAGAAAATGGCTACACCTTC. The encoded protein is CASSGRTENGYTF.

The table lists this clonotype with a few counts. The rearrangement links TRBV15 to TRBJ2-3; D unresolved. Germline CDR1 is LNHNV and CDR2 is YYDKDF (reference sequence). This CDR3 contains 14 residues. V was trimmed by 1 base and J by 6 bases, leaving 11 bases between them. The DNA of the CDR3 is TGTGCCACCAGCAGAGTTGACCAAACGGATACGCAGTATTTT. It codes for CATSRVDQTDTQYF.

This clonotype was picked up a small number of times. The chain combines TRBV7-2 with TRBJ2-5; tentative D call: TRBD2 (5 bases). The germline V and J ends were trimmed by 5 bases and 5 bases, with 18 bases remaining between them. The CDR3 runs to 15 residues. Per the germline V gene, CDR1 is SGHTA and CDR2 is FQGNSA. The CDR3 reads CASSPKLVFGETQYF. Here the CDR3 DNA reads TGTGCCAGCAGCCCCAAACTAGTTTTCGGGGAGACCCAGTACTTC.

The rearrangement uses TRBV7-2 and TRBJ2-3; the D is unclear. Germline V CDR1 and CDR2: SGHTA, FQGNSA. V gave up 5 bases and J gave up 6 bases, with 12 bases separating them. The CDR3 spans 13 residues. CDR3 loop: CASSPSDPDTQYF. The CDR3 nucleotides read TGTGCCAGCAGCCCGTCGGACCCCGATACGCAGTATTTT.

This clonotype was picked up many times. V and J are TRBV4-3 and TRBJ2-5; D is ambiguous. Per germline, CDR1 LGHNA and CDR2 YSLEER. The ends were cut back, 0 bases at V and 5 bases at J, with 13 bases in the middle. There are 15 residues in the CDR3. CDR3 amino acids: CASSQDPRVLETQYF. In nucleotides, the CDR3 is TGCGCCAGCAGCCAAGATCCACGGGTTTTGGAGACCCAGTACTTC.

This clonotype was detected many times. The rearrangement uses TRBV6-5 and TRBJ2-3; the D is unclear. V was shortened by 3 bases and J by 2 bases, with 6 bases between the two germline ends. The CDR3 extends over 13 amino acids. Germline values: CDR1 MNHEY, CDR2 SVGAGI. CDR3 amino acids: CASSYDHTDTQYF. The CDR3 coding sequence is TGTGCCAGCAGTTATGACCACACAGATACGCAGTATTTT.

V usage is TRBV12-3 or TRBV12-4 and J usage is TRBJ2-7, with 12 nucleotides matching TRBD2. This CDR3 region has 18 residues. V shed 3 bases and J 0 bases; nucleotides not matched to a gene: 9. CDR3 in amino acids: CASSLLQGLAGSSYEQYF. CDR3 in DNA: TGTGCCAGCAGTTTGCTTCAGGGACTAGCGGGCAGCTCCTACGAGCAGTACTTC.

In its sample, this clonotype was seen a few times. V is TRBV12-3 or TRBV12-4 and J is TRBJ1-1; the D is unclear. V was trimmed by 6 bases and J by 0 bases, leaving 14 bases between them. CDR3 length: 15 residues. CDR3 DNA sequence: TGTGCCAGCAGCCCCCGCGGGTTGGTGAACACTGAAGCTTTCTTT. This sequence encodes CASSPRGLVNTEAFF.

This clonotype was seen only a few times. The J gene is TRBJ2-3, the V gene TRBV6-5; 11 nucleotides line up with TRBD2. V lost 8 bases, J lost 3 bases, and 7 bases stayed unmatched. The CDR3 consists of 15 residues. Germline assignment: CDR1 MNHEY and CDR2 SVGAGI. The CDR3 sequence is CASGKTSGITDTQYF. The CDR3 DNA sequence: TGTGCCAGCGGCAAGACTAGCGGGATAACAGATACGCAGTATTTT.

This clonotype was detected only a few times. The chain carries TRBV6-2 or TRBV6-3 and TRBJ2-3; no definite D call. The CDR3 is 14 residues long. With 5 bases removed from V and 4 bases from J, the gap between germline ends came to 13 bases. Per germline, CDR1 MNHEY and CDR2 SVGEGT. The CDR3 region is CASSTPLGSDTQYF. The CDR3, as DNA: TGTGCCAGCAGTACCCCTTTGGGCTCAGATACGCAGTATTTT.

V and J are TRBV7-2 and TRBJ1-1; D gene ambiguous. CDR3 length: 12 residues. The V end was cut by 2 bases, the J end by 6 bases, with 7 bases between. Germline lookup yields CDR1 SGHTA and CDR2 FQGNSA. This CDR3 is CASSLKLSEAFF. The CDR3 DNA follows: TGTGCCAGCAGCTTAAAGTTGTCTGAAGCTTTCTTT.

This chain uses TRBV6-1 with TRBJ2-1, with a weak D call TRBD2 (6 bases). This CDR3 contains 16 residues. Germline V gene lookup returns CDR1 MNHNS and CDR2 SASEGT. The ends were cut back, 1 base at V and 0 bases at J, with 10 bases in the middle. The CDR3 DNA is TGTGCCAGCAGTGAAGTCGGACTATACTCCTACAATGAGCAGTTCTTC. Protein sequence: CASSEVGLYSYNEQFF.

The chain joins TRBV2 to TRBJ1-6, with D possibly matching TRBD1 (6 bases). Germline V gene lookup returns CDR1 SNHLY and CDR2 FYNNEI. CDR3 size: 13 residues. Trimming removed 5 bases from V and 11 bases from J, with 13 bases in between. The CDR3 protein is CASSPGTFPPLHF. CDR3 bases: TGTGCCAGCAGTCCCGGGACATTTCCACCCCTCCACTTT.

The table lists this clonotype with a few counts. CDR3 in DNA: TGCAGTGCTAGAGATAGGGTAGATAGCTCCTATAATTCACCCCTCCACTTT. Its translation is CSARDRVDSSYNSPLHF. The rearrangement joins TRBV20-1 to TRBJ1-6, with no clear D. With 0 bases removed from V and 0 bases from J, the gap between germline ends came to 12 bases. The CDR3 is 17 amino acids. CDR1 is DFQATT, CDR2 SNEGSKA, per germline (reference sequence).